Sequencing of this TCR beta chain was carried out in a study of T cell responses to AZD1222 COVID-19 vaccine. Study outcomes and limitations: All repertoire sampling was performed exclusively after the peak T cell response. Clonal diversity was possibly underestimated, and the donors were mostly white British, with more females.

Data came from immunoSEQ multiplex PCR; TCRdb stores just in-frame clones and leaves some out. The table shows about 110,000 clones, with 89% occurring only once. Turning to this clone: The antigen is unknown.

Sequences were derived from peripheral blood, sampled on day 0 of AZD1222 vaccination. This clonotype was obtained from an adult in good health.

DNA of the CDR3: TGTGCCAGCAGCGCCCGACTAGCCGCCATCACAGATACGCAGTATTTT. This sequence encodes CASSARLAAITDTQYF. The V and J genes are TRBV3-1 (or the pseudogene TRBV3-2) and TRBJ2-3; TRBD2 matches at 7 bases. Trimming at V came to 5 bases and at J to 2 bases, leaving 10 bases not matched to a gene. Germline lookup yields CDR1 LGHDT and CDR2 YNNKEL (reference sequence). The CDR3 is 16 amino acids.